The 27 T cell receptor delta chains reported below all come from one sample, sequenced in a study of delta chains in infants with herpesvirus infections. PBMC RNA was reverse transcribed using gamma-chain- and delta-chain-specific primers. TCRdb called clones anew from the RT-PCR reads with CATT. Found here are 650 to 950 delta-chain clones, around 21% of them singletons; the top ten hold 13%. The source material was peripheral blood, sampled at time point 2 of longitudinal follow-up. These TCRs come from a human donor who was a Ugandan infant, either HIV-exposed or HIV-unexposed (not recorded which).

By sample share, this clone is large. Other nucleotide sequences from this sample produce the same CDR3. The chain couples TRDV1 to TRDJ1, with a possible D match to TRDD2 (5 bases). This CDR3 is built from 12 residues. Trimming took off 1 base at V and 8 bases at J, with 8 bases between the two ends. The germline CDR1 and CDR2 sequences are TSWWSYY and QGS. The CDR3 bases are TGTGCTCTTGGGGAACCTTCCCGAAAACTCATCTTT. It encodes CALGEPSRKLIF.

V gene TRDV2 combines with J gene TRDJ3, with 8 positions matching TRDD3. V was pared by 3 bases and J by 0 bases, with 0 bases of the junction left unmatched. CDR3 length equals 16 residues. The germline CDR1 and CDR2 sequences are GEAIGNYY and EKD. The CDR3 region has the DNA TGTGCCTGTGACGGGATACGCTCCTGGGACACCCGACAGATGTTTTTC. The encoded protein is CACDGIRSWDTRQMFF.

In its sample, this clone is large. The chain uses TRDV2 and TRDJ3; TRDD3 matches at 9 bases. The germline V gene encodes CDR1 GEAIGNYY and CDR2 EKD. The length of the CDR3 is 18 residues. V shed 0 bases and J 0 bases; nucleotides not matched to a gene: 2. The CDR3 DNA sequence: TGTGCCTGTGACACCGTACTGGGGGACTCCTGGGACACCCGACAGATGTTTTTC. This encodes CACDTVLGDSWDTRQMFF.

Of note for this clone: A read error is possible here, since a much larger clone lies one base away. The V and J genes are TRDV2 and TRDJ3; 7 nucleotides match TRDD3. The V and J ends lost 0 bases and 0 bases, in that order; junction bases with no gene match: 4. This CDR3 has 18 residues. Germline CDR1 is GEAIGNYY and CDR2 is EKD. The CDR3 reads CACDTGWGGSWDTRQMFF. CDR3 sequence (DNA): TGTGCCTGTGACACCGGCTGGGGGGGCTCCTGGGACACCCGACAGATGTTTTTC.

CDR3 sequence: CAAEAFADLGDTKDDPTAQLFF. CDR3 nucleotides: TGTGCAGCAGAAGCGTTCGCCGACCTGGGGGATACGAAGGACGACCCGACAGCACAACTCTTCTTT. The gene calls are TRAV29/DV5 and TRDJ2, with TRDD3 matching 12 bases. J gave up 4 bases and V 4 bases, and 26 bases lay outside the gene matches. CDR1 NSMFDY and CDR2 ISSIKDK come from the germline V gene. The CDR3 is made up of 22 amino acids.

Points on this clone: One base away lies a much larger clone, so this may be a sequencing read error. The genes are TRDV1 and TRDJ1, with TRDD3 identical over 7 bases. V lost 1 base, J lost 7 bases, and 39 bases stayed unmatched. Germline V CDR1 and CDR2: TSWWSYY, QGS. CDR3 length: 25 residues. The chain's CDR3 is CALGEPPSLALQKTWGALDRCKLIF. The CDR3 DNA follows: TGTGCTCTTGGGGAACCCCCATCCCTGGCCCTTCAAAAAACCTGGGGGGCTTTGGATCGGTGTAAACTCATCTTT.

This clone is deemed large. This rearrangement joins TRDV2 to TRDJ1; 10 positions agree with TRDD3. The CDR3 is made up of 14 amino acids. J was trimmed by 8 bases and V by 4 bases; bases with no gene match: 9. Germline V gives CDR1 GEAIGNYY, CDR2 EKD. For the CDR3, the DNA is TGTGCCTGTGATCCACTGGGGGATGGGGACAAACTCATCTTT. It codes for CACDPLGDGDKLIF.

Concerning this clone itself: This may be a read error, as it is one base from a much larger clone. Other DNA sequences in the same sample also yield this CDR3. The V and J genes are TRDV3 and TRDJ1; possible D gene TRDD2, 6 bases. Germline CDR1 and CDR2: TVYSNPD and GDNSRS (reference sequence). The CDR3 is 19 amino acids. DNA of the CDR3: TGCGCCTTTGGGCCCTTCCCACCTCCCGTTTACTTATATGCCGATAAACTCATCTTT. Translated, it gives CAFGPFPPPVYLYADKLIF.

Turning to this clone: Since a much larger clone is just one base distant, this may be a read error. CDR3: CALGEFLPFTGGYAKPYTDKLIF. The CDR3 nucleotides read TGTGCTCTTGGGGAATTCCTTCCCTTTACTGGGGGATACGCTAAGCCATACACCGATAAACTCATCTTT. The J gene is TRDJ1, the V gene TRDV1, with 13 bases that match TRDD3. The length of the CDR3 is 23 residues. Germline V gives CDR1 TSWWSYY, CDR2 QGS. V trimming: 2 bases; J trimming: 0 bases; junction bases outside the gene matches: 21.

The rearrangement joins TRDV2 to TRDJ3, with 9 bases matching TRDD3. This CDR3 region has 18 residues. Looked up from germline, CDR1 is GEAIGNYY and CDR2 is EKD. J was trimmed by 0 bases and V by 3 bases; bases with no gene match: 5. The CDR3 loop is CACDVLGESSWDTRQMFF. The CDR3 DNA follows: TGTGCCTGTGACGTACTGGGGGAGAGCTCCTGGGACACCCGACAGATGTTTTTC.

With respect to this clone: Being one base from a much bigger clone, this may be a read error. This sequence joins TRDV1 and TRDJ1; TRDD3 matches at 11 bases. The length of the CDR3 is 25 residues. In germline, CDR1 is TSWWSYY, CDR2 QGS. J was trimmed by 3 bases and V by 3 bases; bases with no gene match: 33. CDR3 nucleotides: TGTGCTCTTGGGGATCCTCCATTGGGTTCCCGTAAAATCGGGTGGGGGATACGCGGTGCCGATAAACTCATCTTT. Amino acid sequence: CALGDPPLGSRKIGWGIRGADKLIF.

This clone was detected a few times. The J gene is TRDJ3, the V gene TRDV2; the match to TRDD3 covers 9 bases. The V and J ends lost 3 bases and 3 bases, in that order; junction bases with no gene match: 14. The germline V gene has CDR1 GEAIGNYY and CDR2 EKD. This CDR3 contains 20 residues. The CDR3 DNA follows: TGTGCCTGTGACTATGTGGGGGATAAGAAGGAAAGCTGGGACACCCGACAGATGTTTTTC. It specifies CACDYVGDKKESWDTRQMFF.

This clone is categorized as medium-sized. This sequence joins TRDV1 and TRDJ1, with D perhaps TRDD2 (6 bases). V was pared by 5 bases and J by 11 bases, with 33 bases between. CDR1 TSWWSYY and CDR2 QGS come from the germline V gene. The length of the CDR3 is 18 residues. The CDR3: CALGNGPSPPLRPWSLIF. The CDR3 bases are TGTGCTCTTGGGAACGGACCTTCCCCACCACTAAGACCGTGGAGTCTCATCTTT.

This clone is large (0.1 to 1%) by share. The V gene is TRDV1, the J gene TRDJ3, with 9 bases fitting TRDD3. Germline V gene lookup returns CDR1 TSWWSYY and CDR2 QGS. There are 23 residues in the CDR3. V was pared by 3 bases and J by 2 bases, with 20 bases of the junction left unmatched. CDR3 sequence reads: CALGETGLGDSQRVTWDTRQMFF. DNA for the CDR3: TGTGCTCTTGGGGAGACGGGTCTGGGGGATTCCCAACGAGTTACCTGGGACACCCGACAGATGTTTTTC.

This clone is labeled medium-sized. V is TRDV2 and J is TRDJ3; 8 bases fit TRDD3. V was pared by 0 bases and J by 2 bases, with 5 bases of the junction left unmatched. CDR1 GEAIGNYY and CDR2 EKD come from the germline V gene. CDR3 length equals 18 residues. CDR3 coding DNA: TGTGCCTGTGACACCCTACTGGGGGGGACCTGGGACACCCGACAGATGTTTTTC. This encodes CACDTLLGGTWDTRQMFF.

A word on this clone: A far larger clone is a single base away, which makes a read error likely. V and J are TRDV1 and TRDJ1; 8 bases line up with TRDD2. The CDR3 length is 23 residues. The germline V gene encodes CDR1 TSWWSYY and CDR2 QGS. V gave up 3 bases and J gave up 11 bases; unmatched junction bases: 38. The CDR3 coding sequence is TGTGCTCTTGGGGAGTCCGGCCTTCCTATACCCTGGGGTTACAGAAGACCCGGGTCTAAGCTCATCTTT. It encodes CALGESGLPIPWGYRRPGSKLIF.

By share, this clone ranks as large (0.1 to 1%). The chain joins TRDV2 to TRDJ1, with 8 bases aligning to TRDD3. Germline-derived CDR1 and CDR2 are GEAIGNYY and EKD. The CDR3 totals 16 residues. Trimming at V came to 5 bases and at J to 2 bases, leaving 12 bases not matched to a gene. The CDR3 nucleotides are TGTGCCTGTGTCCCCCTAAAGGGGGATAGTACCGATAAACTCATCTTT. Translation gives CACVPLKGDSTDKLIF.

This clone is judged large. The V call is TRDV1, the J call TRDJ1; 12 nucleotides align to TRDD3. This CDR3 comprises 19 residues. V was pared by 0 bases and J by 0 bases, with 8 bases of the junction left unmatched. CDR1 is TSWWSYY, CDR2 QGS, per germline. The CDR3 DNA reads as TGTGCTCTTGGGGAACTTACTGGGGGATACTCCAAGTACACCGATAAACTCATCTTT. This translates into CALGELTGGYSKYTDKLIF.

Regarding this clone: A much larger clonotype is one base distant, so this may be a read error. Other DNA sequences in the same sample also yield this CDR3. The chain is built from TRDV2 and TRDJ1, with 10 bases aligning to TRDD3. The CDR3 sequence is 14 residues long. With V trimmed by 2 bases and J by 2 bases, 1 base remained unmatched. Germline V gives CDR1 GEAIGNYY, CDR2 EKD. The CDR3 sequence: CACDKLGDTDKLIF. CDR3 sequence (DNA): TGTGCCTGTGACAAACTGGGGGATACCGATAAACTCATCTTT.

This clone was counted only a few times. With only one base between it and a far larger clone, this is likely a read error. This sequence joins TRDV2 and TRDJ1; 7 bases align to TRDD3. V lost 3 bases to trimming and J lost 2 bases; unmatched junction nucleotides: 2. The CDR3 totals 13 residues. Germline-derived CDR1 and CDR2 are GEAIGNYY and EKD. CDR3 sequence (DNA): TGTGCCTGTGACGCCTGGGGGACCGATAAACTCATCTTT. Translation gives CACDAWGTDKLIF.

Comment on this clone: This could be a read error, since a much larger clone is one nucleotide away. J is TRDJ1 and V is TRDV1, with 10 nucleotides matching TRDD3. Germline V gene sequence: CDR1 TSWWSYY, CDR2 QGS. The CDR3 totals 25 residues. The junction had 29 bases not matched to a gene; V was cut back by 0 bases and J by 1 base. CDR3 residues: CALGELSSHFPHTGGFAEGTDKLIF. The CDR3 DNA follows: TGTGCTCTTGGGGAACTAAGCTCCCACTTCCCCCATACTGGGGGATTTGCCGAAGGCACCGATAAACTCATCTTT.

This clone is judged medium-sized. The V call is TRDV2, the J call TRDJ3; 10 positions match TRDD3. The CDR3 length is 21 residues. The junction had 10 bases not matched to a gene; V was cut back by 0 bases and J by 0 bases. Germline V CDR1 and CDR2: GEAIGNYY, EKD. Here the CDR3 reads CACDTVGTGGSGSWDTRQMFF. The CDR3 region has the DNA TGTGCCTGTGACACCGTAGGTACTGGGGGATCCGGCTCCTGGGACACCCGACAGATGTTTTTC.

In its sample, this clone ranks as large. The chain combines TRDV2 with TRDJ3; TRDD3 matches 9 bases. Trimming at V came to 3 bases and at J to 0 bases, leaving 5 bases not matched to a gene. CDR1 and CDR2 from the germline V gene are GEAIGNYY and EKD. The CDR3 covers 18 residues. The DNA for the CDR3 is TGTGCCTGTGACTATACTGGGGGACGCTCCTGGGACACCCGACAGATGTTTTTC. Encoded protein: CACDYTGGRSWDTRQMFF.

This clone is labeled as large. V and J are TRDV1 and TRDJ2; D remains ambiguous. V lost 0 bases, J lost 6 bases, and 17 bases lay in between. CDR3 length: 17 residues. From germline, CDR1 is TSWWSYY and CDR2 QGS. CDR3 sequence (DNA): TGTGCTCTTGGGGAACTAGAGTCTCCGCTTGTCGCAGCACAACTCTTCTTT. Residues: CALGELESPLVAAQLFF.

Notes on this clone: A far larger clone is off by one base, so a read error is likely. The rearrangement joins TRDV1 to TRDJ1, with 8 bases aligning to TRDD2. The germline V gene encodes CDR1 TSWWSYY and CDR2 QGS. CDR3 size: 22 residues. V trimming: 1 base; J trimming: 0 bases; junction bases outside the gene matches: 22. The DNA for the CDR3 is TGTGCTCTTGGGGAACCCCTGGGCTTCCTACGGCTTCCTACGGCGGACACCGATAAACTCATCTTT. Amino acid sequence: CALGEPLGFLRLPTADTDKLIF.

The chain combines TRDV2 with TRDJ3, with TRDD3 identical over 8 bases. CDR3 length: 18 residues. V was pared by 0 bases and J by 1 base, with 4 bases of the junction left unmatched. Germline CDR1 GEAIGNYY, CDR2 EKD. The CDR3 is CACDTGGYRSWDTRQMFF. CDR3 bases: TGTGCCTGTGACACCGGGGGATATCGGTCCTGGGACACCCGACAGATGTTTTTC.

This clone was picked up a small number of times. The V gene is TRDV2, the J gene TRDJ3, with 9 bases that match TRDD3. The CDR3 contains 23 residues. With V trimmed by 0 bases and J by 6 bases, 23 bases remained unmatched. Germline lookup yields CDR1 GEAIGNYY and CDR2 EKD. The CDR3 DNA sequence: TGTGCCTGTGACACCGCTCAGGAAAAACTGGGGGAAGAGGCCCCCTTGGACACCCGACAGATGTTTTTC. Translating gives CACDTAQEKLGEEAPLDTRQMFF.